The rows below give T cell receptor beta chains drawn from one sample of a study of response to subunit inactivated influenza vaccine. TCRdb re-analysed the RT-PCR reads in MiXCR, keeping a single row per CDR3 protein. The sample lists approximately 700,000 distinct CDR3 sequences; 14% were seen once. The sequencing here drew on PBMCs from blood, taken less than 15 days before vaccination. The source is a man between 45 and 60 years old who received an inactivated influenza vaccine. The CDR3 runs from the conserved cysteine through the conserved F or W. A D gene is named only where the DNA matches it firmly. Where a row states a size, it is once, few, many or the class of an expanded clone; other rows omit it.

CDR3 DNA: TGTGCCAGCAGTTACTCGGCCAGCGGGAGGACTAATGAGCAGTTCTTC; CDR3 protein: CASSYSASGRTNEQFF; V gene: TRBV6-2/TRBV6-3; clone size: many; J gene: TRBJ2-1; D gene: TRBD2
CDR3 DNA: TGTGCCAGCAGACCCACTTGGGGTGGGAACACTGAAGCTTTCTTT; CDR3 protein: CASRPTWGGNTEAFF; V gene: TRBV3-1; clone size: NA; J gene: TRBJ1-1; D gene: NA
CDR3 DNA: TGTGCCACCAGCAGAGGCGGGAAGGCCGGGGAGCTGTTTTTT; CDR3 protein: CATSRGGKAGELFF; V gene: TRBV15; clone size: many; J gene: TRBJ2-2; D gene: NA
CDR3 DNA: TGCGCCAGCAGCTTGGTTAGCGGCCAAGAGACCCAGTACTTC; CDR3 protein: CASSLVSGQETQYF; V gene: TRBV7-9; clone size: many; J gene: TRBJ2-5; D gene: NA
CDR3 DNA: TGCAGTGCTAGAGTTGCAGTTTTAGCCAAAAACATTCAGTACTTC; CDR3 protein: CSARVAVLAKNIQYF; V gene: TRBV20-1; clone size: few; J gene: TRBJ2-4; D gene: NA
CDR3 DNA: TGTGCCAGCAGCTTGGTCTTGGGCAGGGGGGCAGATACGCAGTATTTT; CDR3 protein: CASSLVLGRGADTQYF; V gene: TRBV11-2; clone size: few; J gene: TRBJ2-3; D gene: NA
CDR3 DNA: TGCAGCGTATGGACAATGAGCTCCTACGAGCAGTACTTC; CDR3 protein: CSVWTMSSYEQYF; V gene: TRBV29-1; clone size: many; J gene: TRBJ2-7; D gene: NA
CDR3 DNA: TGTGCCAGCAGTAGATCCGGGATCAACTATGGCTACACCTTC; CDR3 protein: CASSRSGINYGYTF; V gene: TRBV27; clone size: many; J gene: TRBJ1-2; D gene: NA
CDR3 DNA: TGTGCCAGCAGAGAGGGCGCCGGGAATCAGCCCCAGCATTTT; CDR3 protein: CASREGAGNQPQHF; V gene: TRBV6-1; clone size: NA; J gene: TRBJ1-5; D gene: NA
CDR3 DNA: TGTGCCAGCAGCCAAGTTGCGGGCAGGGGCCGATACGAGCAGTACTTC; CDR3 protein: CASSQVAGRGRYEQYF; V gene: TRBV3-1; clone size: few; J gene: TRBJ2-7; D gene: NA
CDR3 DNA: TGTGCCAGCAGTTACCCGACAGTGAACGATGGCTACACCTTC; CDR3 protein: CASSYPTVNDGYTF; V gene: TRBV6-2/TRBV6-3; clone size: few; J gene: TRBJ1-2; D gene: NA
CDR3 DNA: TGCGCCAGCAGCTTCTCCGCCAGTTCGAACACTGAAGCTTTCTTT; CDR3 protein: CASSFSASSNTEAFF; V gene: TRBV5-1; clone size: NA; J gene: TRBJ1-1; D gene: NA
CDR3 DNA: TGTGCCAGCAGTTTGAGGCTACCGTCCTACGAGCAGTACTTC; CDR3 protein: CASSLRLPSYEQYF; V gene: TRBV28; clone size: few; J gene: TRBJ2-7; D gene: NA
CDR3 DNA: TGTGCCACCAGTGATCGGACAGGGGGCTCCTACAATGAGCAGTTCTTC; CDR3 protein: CATSDRTGGSYNEQFF; V gene: TRBV24-1; clone size: few; J gene: TRBJ2-1; D gene: TRBD1
CDR3 DNA: TGTGCCAGCAGCCAAGATGCGGGGCAGGGTGGTGAAAAACTGTTTTTT; CDR3 protein: CASSQDAGQGGEKLFF; V gene: TRBV4-2; clone size: few; J gene: TRBJ1-4; D gene: NA
CDR3 DNA: TGTGCCAGCAGTTATTTTGGGTCTAGCGGCCAAGAGACCCAGTACTTC; CDR3 protein: CASSYFGSSGQETQYF; V gene: TRBV6-5; clone size: few; J gene: TRBJ2-5; D gene: TRBD2
CDR3 DNA: TGTGCCAGCAGTATCCGACAAGGGTCAAGGAATGAGCAGTTCTTC; CDR3 protein: CASSIRQGSRNEQFF; V gene: TRBV6-1; clone size: few; J gene: TRBJ2-1; D gene: NA
CDR3 DNA: TGCAGTGCTCTCCCCGGTGAAAAACTGTTTTTT; CDR3 protein: CSALPGEKLFF; V gene: TRBV20-1; clone size: NA; J gene: TRBJ1-4; D gene: NA
CDR3 DNA: TGCGCCAGCAGCTTGCAAGGACACCTTCAAGAGACCCAGTACTTC; CDR3 protein: CASSLQGHLQETQYF; V gene: TRBV5-1; clone size: few; J gene: TRBJ2-5; D gene: NA
CDR3 DNA: TGTGCCAGCAGCCCATTTGACAGAGGGTATCAGCCCCAGCATTTT; CDR3 protein: CASSPFDRGYQPQHF; V gene: TRBV4-2; clone size: few; J gene: TRBJ1-5; D gene: NA
CDR3 DNA: TGTGCCAGCAGCTTAGATTTCCTAGCGGGGGTCTATTTT; CDR3 protein: CASSLDFLAGVYF; V gene: TRBV11-2; clone size: few; J gene: TRBJ2-3; D gene: TRBD2
CDR3 DNA: TGCAGCGTTCAACCGGGACAGGGGAAGGCCCAGTACTTC; CDR3 protein: CSVQPGQGKAQYF; V gene: TRBV29-1; clone size: many; J gene: TRBJ2-5; D gene: TRBD1
CDR3 DNA: TGTGCCAGCAGCTCTCGGACTAGCGGGAGTCTTGGTGAGCAGTTCTTC; CDR3 protein: CASSSRTSGSLGEQFF; V gene: TRBV3-1; clone size: NA; J gene: TRBJ2-1; D gene: TRBD2
CDR3 DNA: TGTGCCAGCACCCTCGGACAGGGTACGTCTGAAGCTTTCTTT; CDR3 protein: CASTLGQGTSEAFF; V gene: TRBV2; clone size: NA; J gene: TRBJ1-1; D gene: TRBD1
CDR3 DNA: TGCGCCAGCAGCGTGGGACAGGGGCAGAATTCACCCCTCCACTTT; CDR3 protein: CASSVGQGQNSPLHF; V gene: TRBV5-1; clone size: few; J gene: TRBJ1-6; D gene: TRBD1
CDR3 DNA: TGTGCCAGCAGTGAATTGGGCAGGGACGAGCAGTACTTC; CDR3 protein: CASSELGRDEQYF; V gene: TRBV25-1; clone size: NA; J gene: TRBJ2-7; D gene: NA
CDR3 DNA: TGCGCCAGCAGCCAAGAGGGCAGGGTGAGCGGGGAGCTGTTTTTT; CDR3 protein: CASSQEGRVSGELFF; V gene: TRBV4-1; clone size: NA; J gene: TRBJ2-2; D gene: NA
CDR3 DNA: TGTGCCAGCAGCCAAGATCTGGGGGCTTCGCAGTATTTT; CDR3 protein: CASSQDLGASQYF; V gene: TRBV3-1; clone size: NA; J gene: TRBJ2-3; D gene: NA
CDR3 DNA: TGCAGTGCTGGGACAGGGGATAATGGCTACACCTTC; CDR3 protein: CSAGTGDNGYTF; V gene: TRBV20-1; clone size: NA; J gene: TRBJ1-2; D gene: TRBD1
CDR3 DNA: TGCAGTGTTCAGGACAGCCAGCCCCAGCATTTT; CDR3 protein: CSVQDSQPQHF; V gene: TRBV20-1; clone size: many; J gene: TRBJ1-5; D gene: NA
CDR3 DNA: TGTGCCAGCAGCTCCGTGGGACGGAGCAACACCGGGGAGCTGTTTTTT; CDR3 protein: CASSSVGRSNTGELFF; V gene: TRBV7-9; clone size: NA; J gene: TRBJ2-2; D gene: NA
CDR3 DNA: TGCAGTGCTAGACCGGGACAACCGAACACCGGGGAGCTGTTTTTT; CDR3 protein: CSARPGQPNTGELFF; V gene: TRBV20-1; clone size: few; J gene: TRBJ2-2; D gene: NA
CDR3 DNA: TGTGCCAGCAGTTTCAGGGCGGGTGGGAGGTCTGAAGCTTTCTTT; CDR3 protein: CASSFRAGGRSEAFF; V gene: TRBV12-3/TRBV12-4; clone size: few; J gene: TRBJ1-1; D gene: NA
CDR3 DNA: TGTGCCAGCAGCCAGGGAGGATTGGGACTAGCGGCAAAAGAGACCCAGTACTTC; CDR3 protein: CASSQGGLGLAAKETQYF; V gene: TRBV3-1; clone size: few; J gene: TRBJ2-5; D gene: TRBD2
CDR3 DNA: TGCAGTGCTAGCCGCGGGACACCGGAAAACATTCAGTACTTC; CDR3 protein: CSASRGTPENIQYF; V gene: TRBV20-1; clone size: NA; J gene: TRBJ2-4; D gene: NA
CDR3 DNA: TGCAGTGCCACCCCGGCCCGGCAGGGATTAACAGATACGCAGTATTTT; CDR3 protein: CSATPARQGLTDTQYF; V gene: TRBV20-1; clone size: NA; J gene: TRBJ2-3; D gene: NA
CDR3 DNA: TGTGCCAGCAATTCGGTAGCCAAAAACATTCAGTACTTC; CDR3 protein: CASNSVAKNIQYF; V gene: TRBV6-6; clone size: few; J gene: TRBJ2-4; D gene: NA
CDR3 DNA: TGTGCCAGCAGCCAAGAGATTGGGAGGGACACTGAAGCTTTCTTT; CDR3 protein: CASSQEIGRDTEAFF; V gene: TRBV4-2; clone size: NA; J gene: TRBJ1-1; D gene: NA
CDR3 DNA: TGTGCCAGCAGCTTGGGCTCTGGGGCCAACGTCCTGACTTTC; CDR3 protein: CASSLGSGANVLTF; V gene: TRBV12-3/TRBV12-4; clone size: many; J gene: TRBJ2-6; D gene: NA
CDR3 DNA: TGTGCCAGCAGACCAACTCTCTGGACCGGACAGGGTAGCGGGGAGCTGTTTTTT; CDR3 protein: CASRPTLWTGQGSGELFF; V gene: TRBV28; clone size: NA; J gene: TRBJ2-2; D gene: TRBD1
CDR3 DNA: TGCAGTGCTAGAGATCCCCTCCTGACGGGAAACTATGGCTACACCTTC; CDR3 protein: CSARDPLLTGNYGYTF; V gene: TRBV20-1; clone size: few; J gene: TRBJ1-2; D gene: NA
CDR3 DNA: TGTGCCACCACTCGGGCTATCGGACAGTTGAACACTGAAGCTTTCTTT; CDR3 protein: CATTRAIGQLNTEAFF; V gene: TRBV19; clone size: NA; J gene: TRBJ1-1; D gene: NA
CDR3 DNA: TGTGCCAGCAGATCTCGCGGATTGCCTTTTAGCGAGCAGTACTTC; CDR3 protein: CASRSRGLPFSEQYF; V gene: TRBV6-2/TRBV6-3; clone size: few; J gene: TRBJ2-7; D gene: NA
CDR3 DNA: TGTGCCAGCAGTGAAAGGGCAAAAAATCAGCCCCAGCATTTT; CDR3 protein: CASSERAKNQPQHF; V gene: TRBV2; clone size: NA; J gene: TRBJ1-5; D gene: NA
CDR3 DNA: TGTGCCAGCAGTAATAGCGGGGACTCCTACGAGCAGTACTTC; CDR3 protein: CASSNSGDSYEQYF; V gene: TRBV12-3/TRBV12-4; clone size: few; J gene: TRBJ2-7; D gene: TRBD2
CDR3 DNA: TGCAGTGCTAGAGATTCGAAGACTAGCGGGAACTACGAGCAGTACTTC; CDR3 protein: CSARDSKTSGNYEQYF; V gene: TRBV20-1; clone size: NA; J gene: TRBJ2-7; D gene: TRBD2
CDR3 DNA: TGTGCCAGCAGTCGCACCGCGGCGAACACTGAAGCTTTCTTT; CDR3 protein: CASSRTAANTEAFF; V gene: TRBV5-5; clone size: few; J gene: TRBJ1-1; D gene: NA
CDR3 DNA: TGTGCCAGCAGCCCTAGGTTTAGGCTAGCGGGGAGCACAGATACGCAGTATTTT; CDR3 protein: CASSPRFRLAGSTDTQYF; V gene: TRBV11-2; clone size: many; J gene: TRBJ2-3; D gene: TRBD2
CDR3 DNA: TGTGCCTCCTCGGGGGGGGGAAGCGAGACCCAGTACTTC; CDR3 protein: CASSGGGSETQYF; V gene: TRBV10-3; clone size: few; J gene: TRBJ2-5; D gene: TRBD2
CDR3 DNA: TGTGCCACCAGCAGCAAGCGGGAGCCCACAGATACGCAGTATTTT; CDR3 protein: CATSSKREPTDTQYF; V gene: TRBV15; clone size: NA; J gene: TRBJ2-3; D gene: TRBD2
CDR3 DNA: TGCGCCAGCAGTGACGGGCCGGACACCGGGGAGCTGTTTTTT; CDR3 protein: CASSDGPDTGELFF; V gene: TRBV10-2; clone size: NA; J gene: TRBJ2-2; D gene: NA
CDR3 DNA: TGCGCCAGCAGCCAAGATAATATCGGAGAGACCCAGTACTTC; CDR3 protein: CASSQDNIGETQYF; V gene: TRBV4-1; clone size: NA; J gene: TRBJ2-5; D gene: NA
CDR3 DNA: TGCAGTGCTAACCCAACTAGCGGGGGTTCCACAGATACGCAGTATTTT; CDR3 protein: CSANPTSGGSTDTQYF; V gene: TRBV20-1; clone size: few; J gene: TRBJ2-3; D gene: TRBD2